This TCR beta chain was profiled in a study of CD8 T cells in ankylosing spondylitis. Study-level findings and limits: What appeared characteristic of ankylosing spondylitis blood was a TCR beta motif of fewer than ten highly homologous variants. As for the disease-linked clones, they showed a CD8+ phenotype and occurred at relatively low frequencies in peripheral blood.

This clonotype was detected only once. Its antigen remains unidentified. CDR1 and CDR2 from the germline V gene are LGHNA and YSLEER. The CDR3 loop spans 15 amino acids. The V gene end was trimmed by 1 base and the J gene end by 3 bases; junction bases not matched to a gene: 6. Each CDR3 protein gets one entry after TCRdb re-called the 5' RACE reads with MiXCR. The data show 700,000 to 1,000,000 distinct CDR3 sequences, 10% to 15% seen once. The TCR sequence derives from a male donor with ankylosing spondylitis. This chain joins TRBV4-3 and TRBJ2-7; TRBD2 matches at 7 bases. Sequencing was done on a sample of blood, either unsorted or a sorted T cell fraction (not recorded which). The CDR3: CASSQGAGAGYEQYF. In nucleotides, the CDR3 is TGCGCCAGCAGCCAAGGTGCGGGAGCGGGCTACGAGCAGTACTTC.